The clone carrying this TCR beta chain showed up just once. Per the authors' pipeline: Reference gene primer amplification gave estimated nucleated cell counts. Generated by immunoSEQ multiplex PCR, the TCRdb table keeps only in-frame clones and is missing some. V and J calls plus clone size are reproduced from that table; the DNA served to infer D and trimming. The table lists fewer than 80,000 clones, roughly 80% of them singletons. The data are from a study of blood T cell repertoires in COVID-19. At the level of the study: Samples representing acute and convalescent COVID-19 were sourced from the United States, Italy and Spain. From T cells, B-cell-depleted T cells, or PBMCs came the material, which was cDNA or gDNA.

The clonotype was recovered from an elderly woman with acute or convalescent COVID-19. Material: peripheral blood.

CDR3 loop: CASSQELGLAGGNEQFF. The CDR3 DNA reads as TGTGCCAGCAGCCAAGAACTGGGACTAGCGGGGGGGAATGAGCAGTTCTTC. This sequence joins TRBV14 and TRBJ2-1; 16 bases match TRBD2. Losses at the gene ends were 0 bases for V and 7 bases for J; bases not matched to a gene: 3. Germline V gene sequence: CDR1 SGHDN, CDR2 FVKESK. The CDR3 totals 17 residues. Looking up the rest from reference TRBV14 and TRBJ2-1 gives the full variable domain: EAGVTQFPSHSVIEKGQTVTLRCDPISGHDNLYWYRRVMGKEIKFLLHFVKESKQDESGMPNNRFLAERTGGTYSTLKVQPAELEDSGVYFCASSQELGLAGGNEQFFGPGTRLTVL.